This TCR beta chain originates from a study of technical replicates of blood from a few donors. Using immunoSEQ multiplex PCR, the repertoire was profiled, and TCRdb retains in-frame clones only, with some absent. There are around 65,000 clones in the sample; approximately 88% occur only once, and less than 5% lies in the top ten. Trimming at V came to 7 bases and at J to 10 bases, leaving 17 bases not matched to a gene. Germline V gene lookup returns CDR1 MNHEY and CDR2 SMNVEV (reference sequence). This CDR3 spans 16 amino acids. The chain carries TRBV27 and TRBJ1-1; TRBD1 agrees at 11 bases. This TCR derives from a human donor in good health. Some clones in this sample may be carry-over from other donors' samples. Material: PBMCs. The CDR3 coding sequence is TGTGCCAGCAATCCAGTTGGACAGGGGGCGCGAGGCCTAGCTTTCTTT. It is translated as CASNPVGQGARGLAFF.